A selection of T cell receptor beta chains follows, all from one sample in a study of blood T cell repertoires in COVID-19. Sequenced by immunoSEQ multiplex PCR; TCRdb stores in-frame clones only, minus some. Here the sample spans approximately 230,000 clones, around four fifths being singletons. Material for sequencing was peripheral blood. These receptors were collected from a man aged 30 to 45 with active or convalescent COVID-19. Each CDR3 is given with its conserved first and last residue. The D gene is left open where the match is weak.

j_call v_call d_call cdr3_aa
TRBJ1-5 TRBV7-9 NA CASSLQFGSLEVQPQHF
TRBJ1-5 TRBV7-2 TRBD1 CASSWTGVGQPQHF
TRBJ2-7 TRBV2 TRBD2 CASRLAAYEQYF
TRBJ1-2 TRBV2 NA CASSDQGREADGYTF
TRBJ1-5 TRBV7-2 TRBD1 CASSLGTGGNQPQHF
TRBJ1-2 TRBV7-2 NA CASSPGGVPWGYTF
TRBJ2-7 TRBV28 NA CASGGVPGYEQYF
TRBJ1-1 TRBV6-2/TRBV6-3 NA CASSYGSANTEAFF
TRBJ2-1 TRBV7-3 NA CASSPGQGEAEQFF
TRBJ2-7 TRBV19 TRBD2 CASSSWSGREGSEQYF
TRBJ2-1 TRBV4-3 TRBD2 CASSQRERGNEQFF
TRBJ2-1 TRBV5-1 TRBD2 CASELGWGGRNEQFF
TRBJ2-3 TRBV5-4 TRBD2 CASSLLGLAGGLLGADTQYF
TRBJ2-3 TRBV6-4 TRBD2 CASSDSGTSWYF
TRBJ2-5 TRBV6-2/TRBV6-3 NA CASSYAGEKTQYF
TRBJ2-7 TRBV4-2 TRBD2 CASSRGLAGGRYEQYF
TRBJ1-1 TRBV6-5 NA CASKRRDNTEAFF
TRBJ2-3 TRBV15 TRBD2 CATSRDVLAEITDTQYF
TRBJ2-7 TRBV11-2 TRBD2 CASSLVGGSYEQYF
TRBJ2-3 TRBV7-9 NA CASSYHSLAYSSTDTQYF
TRBJ1-6 TRBV7-8 NA CASSLNWSSYNSPLHF
TRBJ2-5 TRBV4-2 TRBD1 CASSSWTGLGIQYF